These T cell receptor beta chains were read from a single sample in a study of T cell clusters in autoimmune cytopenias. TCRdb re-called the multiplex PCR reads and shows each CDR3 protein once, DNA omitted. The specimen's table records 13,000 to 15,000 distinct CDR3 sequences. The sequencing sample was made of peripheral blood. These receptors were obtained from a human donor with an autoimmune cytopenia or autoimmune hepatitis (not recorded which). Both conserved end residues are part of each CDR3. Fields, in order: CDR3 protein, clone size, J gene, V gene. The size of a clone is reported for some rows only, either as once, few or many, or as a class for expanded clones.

CDR3aa: CSVSLDYEQYF; abundance: NA; j_gene: TRBJ2-7; v_gene: TRBV29-1
CDR3aa: CASSLLGTGHNQPQHF; abundance: medium-sized; j_gene: TRBJ1-5; v_gene: TRBV19
CDR3aa: CASSDSGVGNSPLHF; abundance: medium-sized; j_gene: TRBJ1-6; v_gene: TRBV6-5
CDR3aa: CASTYSTGGYGYTF; abundance: NA; j_gene: TRBJ1-2; v_gene: TRBV19
CDR3aa: CASSLNGFTGELFF; abundance: NA; j_gene: TRBJ2-2; v_gene: TRBV6-2/TRBV6-3
CDR3aa: CASSLGHLNTGELFF; abundance: NA; j_gene: TRBJ2-2; v_gene: TRBV5-6
CDR3aa: CASSRDSGGRSEQYF; abundance: NA; j_gene: TRBJ2-7; v_gene: TRBV5-6
CDR3aa: CASSYSPGQVTNTEAFF; abundance: NA; j_gene: TRBJ1-1; v_gene: TRBV6-5
CDR3aa: CASSTVGTDSNQPQHF; abundance: NA; j_gene: TRBJ1-5; v_gene: TRBV6-5
CDR3aa: CASSYPFEGRYTDTQYF; abundance: NA; j_gene: TRBJ2-3; v_gene: TRBV6-6
CDR3aa: CASSRAVAGNEQFF; abundance: NA; j_gene: TRBJ2-1; v_gene: TRBV12-3/TRBV12-4
CDR3aa: CASSRGLAVRTDTQYF; abundance: NA; j_gene: TRBJ2-3; v_gene: TRBV12-3/TRBV12-4
CDR3aa: CASSPWPGIENSPLHF; abundance: NA; j_gene: TRBJ1-6; v_gene: TRBV5-6
CDR3aa: CATSGGPRDTQYF; abundance: medium-sized; j_gene: TRBJ2-3; v_gene: TRBV15
CDR3aa: CASSLDRGFVAGELFF; abundance: NA; j_gene: TRBJ2-2; v_gene: TRBV11-2
CDR3aa: CASSNRTGYGQPQHF; abundance: NA; j_gene: TRBJ1-5; v_gene: TRBV5-5
CDR3aa: CASSITRTSSFETQYF; abundance: NA; j_gene: TRBJ2-5; v_gene: TRBV19
CDR3aa: CATSRGRMGYGYTF; abundance: medium-sized; j_gene: TRBJ1-2; v_gene: TRBV15
CDR3aa: CATSTRTGTSDEQFF; abundance: NA; j_gene: TRBJ2-1; v_gene: TRBV15
CDR3aa: CASSTVGGAKTETQYF; abundance: NA; j_gene: TRBJ2-5; v_gene: TRBV5-6
CDR3aa: CASSPQGSTEAFF; abundance: NA; j_gene: TRBJ1-1; v_gene: TRBV18
CDR3aa: CASSRGGNTGELFF; abundance: NA; j_gene: TRBJ2-2; v_gene: TRBV7-2
CDR3aa: CSAVGQSTSGANVLTF; abundance: NA; j_gene: TRBJ2-6; v_gene: TRBV20-1
CDR3aa: CASRDGTGVLNQPQHF; abundance: NA; j_gene: TRBJ1-5; v_gene: TRBV12-3/TRBV12-4
CDR3aa: CASSQGLAGGQGTDTQYF; abundance: NA; j_gene: TRBJ2-3; v_gene: TRBV14
CDR3aa: CASRNEGGPYNEQFF; abundance: NA; j_gene: TRBJ2-1; v_gene: TRBV27
CDR3aa: CASSPRTPGGRGYTF; abundance: NA; j_gene: TRBJ1-2; v_gene: TRBV6-5
CDR3aa: CASSPGTAGETQYF; abundance: NA; j_gene: TRBJ2-5; v_gene: TRBV18
CDR3aa: CASSRLTGGVSEAFF; abundance: NA; j_gene: TRBJ1-1; v_gene: TRBV5-5
CDR3aa: CASSLNYGYTF; abundance: NA; j_gene: TRBJ1-2; v_gene: TRBV12-3/TRBV12-4
CDR3aa: CASSLQAVANTYEQYF; abundance: NA; j_gene: TRBJ2-7; v_gene: TRBV27
CDR3aa: CSARDRRDVGQPQHF; abundance: NA; j_gene: TRBJ1-5; v_gene: TRBV20-1
CDR3aa: CASSFPGQGETQYF; abundance: NA; j_gene: TRBJ2-5; v_gene: TRBV5-6